This T cell receptor beta chain was obtained from a study of control samples from healthy donors and cancer patients. V was pared by 6 bases and J by 6 bases, with 13 bases of the junction left unmatched. The CDR3 is 15 residues long. Germline lookup yields CDR1 SQVTM and CDR2 ANQGSEA. The table came from immunoSEQ multiplex PCR; TCRdb's copy has only in-frame clones and leaves some out. The sample holds some 100,000 clones, around 89% seen once. The V gene is TRBV29-1, the J gene TRBJ1-2; 10 nucleotides match TRBD1. The sequence came from a young man in good health. The sample taken for sequencing was blood. The CDR3 region has the DNA TGCAGCGTGATATCCGCGGGACAGGGGCTAAATGGCTACACCTTC. Translating gives CSVISAGQGLNGYTF.